The 23 T cell receptor beta chains below all came from one sample that was sequenced in a study of regulatory T cells in long-lasting Graves disease. Time point: newly diagnosed GD, antithyroid drugs for less than 3 months. Following extraction of RNA from PBMCs, that RNA was used to make the TCR library. Construction of the TCR beta libraries employed iRepertoire HTBI primers in conjunction with Arm-PCR of CDR3 regions. Using its own MiXCR run on the multiplex PCR reads, TCRdb lists one record per CDR3 protein. The sample lists about 240,000 distinct CDR3 sequences, about 19% occurring once. The sample consisted of peripheral blood mononuclear cells (PBMCs), taken at new diagnosis, from a patient treated with antithyroid drugs. These receptors were taken from a female donor with Graves disease.

This chain connects TRBV11-1 to TRBJ2-7; D is undetermined. The germline CDR1 and CDR2 sequences are SGHAT and FQDESV (reference sequence). V was pared by 1 base and J by 2 bases, with 12 bases between. CDR3 length: 15 amino acids. The CDR3 nucleotides read TGTGCCAGCAGCTTAGGTCGGACGTACCCCTACGAGCAGTACTTC. It codes for CASSLGRTYPYEQYF.

This clonotype was observed many times. The chain links TRBV18 to TRBJ2-7; D remains ambiguous. Per the germline V gene, CDR1 is KGHSH and CDR2 is LQKENI. The V end lost 2 bases, the J end lost 4 bases, and 6 bases lay between the germline ends. The CDR3 loop spans 12 amino acids. CDR3 residues: CASSPGWYEQYF. DNA for the CDR3: TGTGCCAGCTCACCAGGGTGGTACGAGCAGTACTTC.

Comments on this clonotype: A far bigger clonotype differs at one base, so this is likely a read error. The CDR3 sequence is CASSFPRDRGYETQYF. DNA of the CDR3: TGTGCCAGCAGCTTTCCCCGGGACAGGGGATACGAGACCCAGTACTTC. The V call is TRBV11-2, the J call TRBJ2-1; 10 bases fit TRBD1. The closer fit of TRBJ2-5 to the DNA end suggests the J call may be wrong. Germline V gene data show CDR1 as SGHAT and CDR2 as FQNNGV. The length of the CDR3 is 16 residues.

This clonotype was counted at least ten times. The chain is built from TRBV28 and TRBJ2-3, with 8 bases fitting TRBD2. The CDR3 spans 13 residues. With V trimmed by 6 bases and J by 1 base, 0 bases remained unmatched. Germline V lookup: CDR1 MDHEN, CDR2 SYDVKM. CDR3 bases: TGTGCCAGCAGGACTAGCGGCACAGATACGCAGTATTTT. Translating it yields CASRTSGTDTQYF.

J is TRBJ2-1 and V is TRBV20-1, with 8 bases lining up with TRBD2. The CDR3 is made up of 12 amino acids. V lost 0 bases, J lost 15 bases, and 7 bases stayed unmatched. Germline V gives CDR1 DFQATT, CDR2 SNEGSKA (reference sequence). CDR3 nucleotides: TGCAGTGCTAGAGACGCCGGGACTAGTCCGTTCTTC. Its translation: CSARDAGTSPFF.

Note on this clonotype: A read error is the likely source, as a far larger clone sits one nucleotide away. The rearrangement uses TRBV11-2 and TRBJ2-1; 10 positions agree with TRBD2. The CDR3 sequence is 16 residues long. CDR1 SGHAT and CDR2 FQNNGV come from the germline V gene. This chain's CDR3 is CASSPWSRTSGNERFF. DNA for the CDR3: TGTGCCAGCAGCCCATGGTCCCGGACTAGCGGCAATGAGCGGTTCTTC. Together with reference TRBV11-2 and TRBJ2-1, the CDR3 gives the full variable domain: EAGVAQSPRYKIIEKRQSVAFWCNPISGHATLYWYQQILGQGPKLLIQFQNNGVVDDSQLPKDRFSAERLKGVDSTLKIQPAKLEDSAVYLCASSPWSRTSGNERFFGPGTRLTVL.

Only a few counts were recorded for this clonotype. Just one base apart from a much larger clone, this may be a read error. The V gene is TRBV5-5, the J gene TRBJ1-1; D ambiguous. V was trimmed by 4 bases and J by 9 bases, leaving 10 bases between them. CDR3 length: 11 amino acids. Germline V gene lookup returns CDR1 SGHKS and CDR2 YYEKEE (reference sequence). CDR3 protein: CASSGHTKAFF. In DNA, the CDR3 is TGTGCCAGCAGCGGGCACACCAAAGCTTTCTTT.

This clonotype was seen a handful of times. The chain carries TRBV7-2 and TRBJ2-7; a weak D match, TRBD2 (6 bases). CDR1 and CDR2 (germline): SGHTA, FQGNSA. Trimming stripped 0 bases from V and 6 bases from J, with 15 bases between. The CDR3 spans 15 residues. In DNA, the CDR3 is TGTGCCAGCAGCTTAGCGCTTCCGGGGGAGAGCGAGCAGTACTTC. Protein product: CASSLALPGESEQYF. The full variable domain, with the rest looked up from reference TRBV7-2 and TRBJ2-7, is GAGVSQSPSNKVTEKGKDVELRCDPISGHTALYWYRQSLGQGLEFLIYFQGNSAPDKSGLPSDRFSAERTGGSVSTLTIQRTQQEDSAVYLCASSLALPGESEQYFGPGTRLTVT.

This clonotype was detected ten times or more. The chain couples TRBV20-1 to TRBJ2-1; no clear D gene. The V end was cut by 0 bases, the J end by 12 bases, with 18 bases between. Looked up from germline, CDR1 is DFQATT and CDR2 is SNEGSKA (reference sequence). The CDR3 has 14 amino acids. The CDR3 coding sequence is TGCAGTGCTAGAGATCAAGGTTGGGCCCTGGGGCAGTTCTTC. It codes for CSARDQGWALGQFF.

In this sample, this clonotype turned up many times. The chain has TRBV28 and TRBJ2-1; D possibly uses TRBD1 or TRBD2 (5 bases each). V lost 2 bases, J lost 9 bases, and 8 bases lay in between. Germline V gives CDR1 MDHEN, CDR2 SYDVKM. The CDR3 has 12 amino acids. The CDR3 nucleotides read TGTGCCAGCAGTTTAGGGGACGGTGAGCAGTTCTTC. Translation: CASSLGDGEQFF.

This clonotype was found many times. V usage is TRBV20-1 and J usage is TRBJ2-1, with TRBD2 matching 8 bases. Per the germline V gene, CDR1 is DFQATT and CDR2 is SNEGSKA (reference sequence). This CDR3 comprises 17 residues. After removal of 0 bases from V and 7 bases from J, the junction contained 14 bases not matched to a gene. The CDR3 DNA is TGCAGTGCTAGAGATGTTGCTAGCGGGTCAGACGGGAATGAGCAGTTCTTC. This translates into CSARDVASGSDGNEQFF.

The V and J genes are TRBV20-1 and TRBJ2-7; TRBD2 aligns across 14 bases. With V trimmed by 6 bases and J by 6 bases, 10 bases remained unmatched. The CDR3 contains 15 residues. The germline CDR1 and CDR2 sequences are DFQATT and SNEGSKA (reference sequence). The CDR3 loop is CSAEPGLAGDPEQYF. CDR3 sequence (DNA): TGCAGTGCAGAACCGGGACTAGCGGGAGACCCCGAGCAGTACTTC.

This clonotype has a handful of counts. V gene TRBV7-2 combines with J gene TRBJ1-1; TRBD1 matches 8 bases. Germline assignment: CDR1 SGHTA and CDR2 FQGNSA. The CDR3 extends over 15 amino acids. The junction had 8 bases not matched to a gene; V was cut back by 1 base and J by 7 bases. CDR3 in DNA: TGTGCCAGCAGCTTAGTTTCGACAGGGGTGGGTGAAGCTTTCTTT. It codes for CASSLVSTGVGEAFF. Variable domain in full (rest from reference TRBV7-2 and TRBJ1-1): GAGVSQSPSNKVTEKGKDVELRCDPISGHTALYWYRQSLGQGLEFLIYFQGNSAPDKSGLPSDRFSAERTGGSVSTLTIQRTQQEDSAVYLCASSLVSTGVGEAFFGQGTRLTVV.

In its sample, this clonotype was seen many times. This rearrangement joins TRBV12-3 or TRBV12-4 to TRBJ1-2; the D gene is possibly TRBD1 (6 bases). This CDR3 spans 15 amino acids. V dropped 6 bases and J dropped 0 bases, with 14 bases sitting between them. CDR3 region: CASRSGTLANYGYTF. Written as DNA, the CDR3 is TGTGCCAGCAGGTCCGGGACACTAGCTAACTATGGCTACACCTTC.

This clonotype came up many times. This sequence joins TRBV20-1 and TRBJ2-1, with a tentative D call TRBD1 (5 bases). Trimming left V 3 bases short and J 9 bases short, with 15 bases between. The CDR3 sequence is 13 residues long. Per germline, CDR1 DFQATT and CDR2 SNEGSKA (reference sequence). The DNA for the CDR3 is TGCAGTGCTAGCCCCAGGGTCCTGGCTGAGCAGTTCTTC. It yields the protein CSASPRVLAEQFF.

This clonotype occurred many times. V usage is TRBV3-1 and J usage is TRBJ1-1; D possibly corresponds to TRBD1 (5 bases). The germline CDR1 and CDR2 sequences are LGHDT and YNNKEL (reference sequence). Trimming took off 1 base at V and 4 bases at J, with 7 bases between the two ends. There are 13 residues in the CDR3. The CDR3 DNA is TGTGCCAGCAGCCAAGGACAGTTCACTGAAGCTTTCTTT. It codes for CASSQGQFTEAFF.

This clonotype was seen at least ten times. V is TRBV7-2 and J is TRBJ2-7; D not resolved. The V end was cut by 5 bases, the J end by 7 bases, with 9 bases between. The length of the CDR3 is 11 residues. CDR1 SGHTA and CDR2 FQGNSA come from the germline V gene. The CDR3 sequence is CASSNKGEQYF. The DNA for the CDR3 is TGTGCCAGCAGCAATAAGGGTGAGCAGTACTTC.

This clonotype was detected ten times or more. The V gene is TRBV7-2, the J gene TRBJ2-2; no definite D call. Germline V lookup: CDR1 SGHTA, CDR2 FQGNSA. This CDR3 has 15 residues. V shed 2 bases and J shed 5 bases, with 12 bases lying between them. CDR3 coding DNA: TGTGCCAGCAGCTTAAAGGGAATGTTGACCGGGGAGCTGTTTTTT. It codes for CASSLKGMLTGELFF.

At least ten counts were recorded for this clonotype. The chain recombines TRBV7-3 with TRBJ2-5; D uncertain. The V and J ends lost 5 bases and 5 bases respectively, with 12 bases between them. The CDR3 has 13 amino acids. The germline V gene has CDR1 SGHTA and CDR2 FQGTGA. This CDR3 is CASSARTEETQYF. The DNA of the CDR3 is TGTGCCAGCAGCGCCCGGACGGAGGAGACCCAGTACTTC.

Details on this clonotype: A far larger clone is only one base removed, so a read error is likely. This chain uses TRBV2 with TRBJ2-1; no definite D call. Germline CDR1 SNHLY, CDR2 FYNNEI. This CDR3 region has 14 residues. V was pared by 2 bases and J by 10 bases, with 15 bases between. The CDR3 protein is CASSENRALYEQFF. DNA for the CDR3: TGTGCCAGCAGTGAAAACCGGGCCCTCTACGAGCAGTTCTTC.

The chain uses TRBV18 and TRBJ2-2; TRBD1 aligns across 8 bases. Germline loops: CDR1 KGHSH, CDR2 LQKENI. The CDR3 spans 16 residues. V was pared by 1 base and J by 3 bases, with 4 bases of the junction left unmatched. In DNA form, the CDR3 reads TGTGCCAGCTCACCACGGACAGGGAGTCACACCGGGGAGCTGTTTTTT. Protein product: CASSPRTGSHTGELFF.

This clonotype has at least ten counts. J is TRBJ1-2 and V is TRBV7-2; D remains ambiguous. The CDR3 covers 14 residues. The V gene's germline CDR1 is SGHTA and CDR2 FQGNSA. Trimming cost V 1 base and J 5 bases, with 11 bases left between them. The CDR3 sequence is CASSLGGGTYGYTF. DNA of the CDR3: TGTGCCAGCAGCTTAGGAGGAGGCACATATGGCTACACCTTC.

This clonotype appeared many times. V usage is TRBV20-1 and J usage is TRBJ1-1; unclear D gene. The CDR3 spans 11 residues. V was clipped by 7 bases and J by 2 bases, with 8 bases between them. Germline V lookup: CDR1 DFQATT, CDR2 SNEGSKA (reference sequence). The CDR3 is CSVGRNTEAFF. The CDR3 nucleotides read TGCAGTGTGGGCAGAAACACTGAAGCTTTCTTT.